Described below is a single TCR beta chain sequence and its context. CDR1 is SGDLS and CDR2 is YYNGEE in the germline V gene. This CDR3 region has 15 residues. V lost 0 bases and J 5 bases, leaving 12 bases between the germline ends. The data were taken from a study of patients and donors after allogeneic stem cell transplantation. A single record per CDR3 protein comes from TCRdb applying MiXCR to the RT-PCR reads. The sample includes about 410,000 distinct CDR3 sequences, 16% seen only once; the top ten take 6% to 8%. This chain uses TRBV9 with TRBJ2-1; weak D call: TRBD1 (6 bases). Specimen: blood, either unsorted or a sorted T cell fraction (not recorded which). The TCR was taken from a human donor who was either an allogeneic HSCT recipient or a stem cell or donor lymphocyte infusion donor (not recorded which). It is not recorded whose cells these are; they may come from a transplant donor. In nucleotides, the CDR3 is TGTGCCAGCAGCGTAGAACAGGGAACGGACAATGAGCAGTTCTTC. This encodes CASSVEQGTDNEQFF.